This entry features one T cell receptor (beta chain) sequence. The antigen is undetermined. Prepared libraries of TCR beta cDNA carried unique molecular identifiers. TCRdb used MiXCR to reprocess the PCR reads, holding one entry per CDR3 protein. The sample yields fewer than 850,000 distinct CDR3 sequences, around 45% seen once. This sample is drawn from a study of post-analysis software for immune sequencing data. Turning to the study itself: The disease courses covered relapsing-remitting, secondary progressive and progressive-relapsing multiple sclerosis. Notes on the study in general: Versus controls, multiple sclerosis patients showed significantly lower diversity (normalized Chao1). Elevated frequency relative to controls characterized several TRBV segments in patients, TRBV5-6, TRBV5-1 and TRBV20-1 among them. With F measure, samples from one preparation batch clustered together strongly.

Trimming pared 3 bases from V and 2 bases from J, leaving 11 bases between. This CDR3 is 14 amino acids long. This clonotype was obtained from a girl aged 5-17 years with multiple sclerosis. The V gene is TRBV12-3 or TRBV12-4, the J gene TRBJ2-7; D might be TRBD1 (5 bases). The material sequenced was blood. The CDR3 is CASSFLGPAYEQYF. The CDR3 DNA follows: TGTGCCAGCAGTTTTCTGGGGCCCGCCTACGAGCAGTACTTC.